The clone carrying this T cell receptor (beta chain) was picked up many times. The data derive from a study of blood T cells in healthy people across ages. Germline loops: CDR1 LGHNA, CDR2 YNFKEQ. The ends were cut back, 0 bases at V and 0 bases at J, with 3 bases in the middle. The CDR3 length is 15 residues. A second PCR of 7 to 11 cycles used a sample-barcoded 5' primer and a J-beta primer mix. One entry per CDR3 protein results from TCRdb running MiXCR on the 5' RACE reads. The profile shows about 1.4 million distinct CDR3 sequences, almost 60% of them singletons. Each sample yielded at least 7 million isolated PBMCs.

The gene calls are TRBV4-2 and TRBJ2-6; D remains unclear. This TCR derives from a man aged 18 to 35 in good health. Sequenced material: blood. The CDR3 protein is CASSQESSGANVLTF. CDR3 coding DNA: TGTGCCAGCAGCCAAGAAAGCTCTGGGGCCAACGTCCTGACTTTC.